Following are 5 T cell receptor beta chains from one sample sequenced in a study of blood T cell repertoires in COVID-19. Generated by immunoSEQ multiplex PCR, the TCRdb table keeps only in-frame clones and is missing some. The table has 270,000 or so clones, 80% to 90% seen once. Sequences were obtained from peripheral blood. The receptors come from a woman aged 30 to 39 with active or convalescent COVID-19.

This clone has only a few counts. This chain joins TRBV2 and TRBJ1-1; D is unresolved. Germline CDR1 SNHLY, CDR2 FYNNEI. V lost 6 bases, J lost 1 base, and 12 bases lay in between. The CDR3 has 14 amino acids. CDR3 sequence: CASRSGITNTEAFF. CDR3 DNA sequence: TGTGCCAGCAGGTCCGGGATCACGAACACTGAAGCTTTCTTT.

The chain is built from TRBV24-1 and TRBJ1-4, with 8 bases aligning to TRBD1. The germline gives CDR1 KGHDR, CDR2 SFDVKD. Trimming took 4 bases from V and 6 from J; bases not matched to a gene: 0. This CDR3 is 13 amino acids long. DNA of the CDR3: TGTGCCACCAGTGACAGGGGGCATGAAAAACTGTTTTTT. Amino acids: CATSDRGHEKLFF.

The table lists this clone with a few counts. The chain employs TRBV15 and TRBJ1-5; tentatively, D is TRBD1 (5 bases). The CDR3 covers 15 residues. V was trimmed by 3 bases and J by 4 bases, leaving 13 bases between them. CDR1 is LNHNV and CDR2 is YYDKDF in the germline V gene (reference sequence). CDR3: CATSRERGRNQPQHF. The CDR3 nucleotides are TGTGCCACCAGCAGGGAGCGGGGGAGGAATCAGCCCCAGCATTTT.

V is TRBV19 and J is TRBJ2-3, with D maybe TRBD2 (6 bases). Trimming took 8 bases from V and 0 from J, leaving 9 bases between them. The CDR3 runs to 13 residues. Germline-derived CDR1 and CDR2 are LNHDA and SQIVND (reference sequence). The DNA for the CDR3 is TGTGCCAGTCAGGGAGGAAGCACAGATACGCAGTATTTT. This sequence encodes CASQGGSTDTQYF.

The chain has TRBV7-2 and TRBJ1-5; possibly TRBD1 for D (5 bases). Per the germline V gene, CDR1 is SGHTA and CDR2 is FQGNSA. Trimming left V 5 bases short and J 0 bases short, with 14 bases between. This CDR3 region has 16 residues. In nucleotides, the CDR3 is TGTGCCAGCAGCGGTCCGGACACCCATAGCAATCAGCCCCAGCATTTT. Translated, it gives CASSGPDTHSNQPQHF.